The table lists the clone carrying this TCR beta chain with many counts. What it recognizes is unknown. This specimen comes from a study of glioma-infiltrating T cells. Amplification of TCR alpha and beta CDR3 regions from RNA used iRepertoire nested multiplex PCR. Tissue mRNA or PBMC total RNA, about 90-400 ng, went into one-step reverse transcription and amplification. TCRdb used MiXCR to reprocess the multiplex PCR reads, holding one entry per CDR3 protein. The sample comprises 150,000 to 200,000 distinct CDR3 sequences, roughly two fifths of which are singletons, and roughly 5.2% rests with the top ten. V lost 0 bases to trimming and J lost 7 bases, with 13 bases between them. This CDR3 contains 15 residues. The V gene's germline CDR1 is SGHDN and CDR2 FVKESK. The study's findings and limits: Above-expected tissue-blood divergence occurred in all gliomas, most in low-grade ones. Tissue and blood shared very few CDR3 sequences.

The sequence was collected from a human donor with low-grade glioma or glioblastoma, undergoing nonglioma brain surgery, or in good health (not recorded which). Source material: glioma tissue, nonneoplastic brain tissue, or PBMCs (not recorded which). The chain has TRBV14 and TRBJ2-1, with D hard to call. The CDR3 spells CASSQDRSRANEQFF. For the CDR3, the DNA is TGTGCCAGCAGCCAAGATCGGTCTAGGGCAAATGAGCAGTTCTTC. Complete variable domain (other parts from reference TRBV14 and TRBJ2-1): EAGVTQFPSHSVIEKGQTVTLRCDPISGHDNLYWYRRVMGKEIKFLLHFVKESKQDESGMPNNRFLAERTGGTYSTLKVQPAELEDSGVYFCASSQDRSRANEQFFGPGTRLTVL.